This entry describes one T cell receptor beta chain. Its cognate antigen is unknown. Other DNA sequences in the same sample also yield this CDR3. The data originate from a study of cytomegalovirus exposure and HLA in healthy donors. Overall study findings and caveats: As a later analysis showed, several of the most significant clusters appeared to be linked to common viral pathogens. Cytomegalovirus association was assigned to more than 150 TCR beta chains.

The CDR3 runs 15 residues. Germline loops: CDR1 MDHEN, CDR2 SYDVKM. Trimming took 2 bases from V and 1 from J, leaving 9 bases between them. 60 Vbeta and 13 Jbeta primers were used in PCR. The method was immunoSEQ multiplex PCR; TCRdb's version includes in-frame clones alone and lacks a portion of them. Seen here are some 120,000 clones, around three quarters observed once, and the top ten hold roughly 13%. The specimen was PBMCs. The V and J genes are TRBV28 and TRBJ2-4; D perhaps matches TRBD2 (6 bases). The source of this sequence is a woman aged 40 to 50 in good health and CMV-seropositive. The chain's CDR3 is CASSLGGIAKNIQYF. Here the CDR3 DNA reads TGTGCCAGCAGTTTAGGGGGGATTGCCAAAAACATTCAGTACTTC.